The present entry profiles one T cell receptor beta chain with its context. Its target is not known. This specimen comes from a study of shared clonotypes between healthy human individuals. Findings and limits, study-wide: Clonotypes shared by all four donors outscored non-shared clonotypes in generation probability.

This table comes from immunoSEQ multiplex PCR, and its TCRdb copy is limited to in-frame clones, with some not included. This repertoire shows over a million clones, about 98% found once; its top ten account for about 0.45%. Germline V gene lookup returns CDR1 SGHTA and CDR2 FQGNSA. V lost 1 base to trimming and J lost 7 bases, with 11 bases between them. This CDR3 contains 14 residues. The gene calls are TRBV7-2 and TRBJ2-4, with D possibly matching TRBD1 (5 bases). Sequenced material: naive CD4+ T cells sorted from blood. Subset reported: CD45RA+ positively selected. The origin of this receptor is a man aged 25-45 years in good health. The CDR3 coding sequence is TGTGCCAGCAGCTTAGTATCAACAGGCAACATTCAGTACTTC. Its translation: CASSLVSTGNIQYF. Together with reference TRBV7-2 and TRBJ2-4, the CDR3 gives the full variable domain: GAGVSQSPSNKVTEKGKDVELRCDPISGHTALYWYRQSLGQGLEFLIYFQGNSAPDKSGLPSDRFSAERTGGSVSTLTIQRTQQEDSAVYLCASSLVSTGNIQYFGAGTRLSVL.